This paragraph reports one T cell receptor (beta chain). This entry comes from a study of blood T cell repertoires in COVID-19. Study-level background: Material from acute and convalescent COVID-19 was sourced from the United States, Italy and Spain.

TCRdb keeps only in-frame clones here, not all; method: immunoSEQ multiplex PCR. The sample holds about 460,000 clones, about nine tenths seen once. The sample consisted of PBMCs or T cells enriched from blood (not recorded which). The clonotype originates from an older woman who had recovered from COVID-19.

CDR3 sequence: CASSLESGGFGGYTF. The CDR3 DNA reads as TGCGCCAGCAGCTTGGAGTCGGGGGGCTTCGGTGGCTACACCTTC. The chain has TRBV5-1 and TRBJ1-2, with D possibly TRBD1 on 6 matching bases. V shed 0 bases and J shed 7 bases, with 16 bases lying between them. The V gene's germline CDR1 is SGHRS and CDR2 YFSETQ. The CDR3 runs to 15 residues.